The clone carrying this T cell receptor beta chain was found many times. The data were taken from a study of regulatory T cells in long-lasting Graves disease. The TCR beta library used iRepertoire HTBI primers with Arm-PCR amplification of CDR3. TCRdb reanalysed the multiplex PCR reads using MiXCR and keeps one entry per CDR3 protein. The sample yields about 540,000 distinct CDR3 sequences, approximately 13% seen once. Time point meaning: newly diagnosed GD, antithyroid drugs for less than 3 months. Extracted RNA from PBMCs served as the source of the TCR library. This CDR3 contains 15 residues. The V segment lost 4 bases and the J segment 8 bases; nucleotides outside the gene matches: 2. Another study also made use of these data, one on T cells in Graves' hyperthyroidism and ophthalmopathy. That study reports: The hyperthyroidism was newly diagnosed and had lasted under 2 months; the patients were aged 18 to 65. Exclusions: uncontrolled infection, other autoimmune disease, pregnancy, lactation. In the first-round RT-PCR of the TCR CDR3, the HTBI primer set was used. Most clonotypes expanded in the thyroid (above 0.001) were also present in blood.

This sequence joins TRBV12-3 or TRBV12-4 and TRBJ2-1; 16 bases match TRBD2. The sequencing used peripheral blood mononuclear cells (PBMCs), collected at new diagnosis, from a patient treated with antithyroid drugs. The source of this sequence is a man aged 25 to 45 with Graves disease. The chain's CDR3 is CASSSGTSGRDEQFF. Here the CDR3 DNA reads TGTGCCAGCAGTTCCGGGACTAGCGGGAGGGATGAGCAGTTCTTC.